What follows is one T cell receptor (beta chain) and its context. The record originates from a study of blood T cell repertoires in COVID-19. About the research overall: The origin of the acute and convalescent COVID-19 samples was the United States, Italy and Spain. Sample material is recorded as cDNA or gDNA derived from T cells, B-cell-depleted T cells, or PBMCs.

Authors' methods: How many nucleated cells were present was estimated from reference gene primer amplification. Data came from immunoSEQ multiplex PCR; TCRdb stores just in-frame clones and leaves some out. The DNA gave D and trimming, while V, J and clone size come from that table. The repertoire holds 47,000 or so clones, with roughly four fifths as singletons. The J segment lost 0 bases and the V segment lost 3 bases, leaving 3 bases of the junction unmatched. In germline, CDR1 is SGDLS, CDR2 YYNGEE. The CDR3 runs to 14 residues. Sequenced material: peripheral blood. The V gene is TRBV9, the J gene TRBJ2-7, with 7 bases identical to TRBD1. This receptor was obtained from an older woman with acute or convalescent COVID-19. CDR3 sequence reads: CASSAGQVSYEQYF. The CDR3 DNA reads as TGTGCCAGCAGCGCAGGACAGGTCTCCTACGAGCAGTACTTC.